Listed below are T cell receptor beta chains from one sample, sequenced in a study of blood T cell repertoires in COVID-19. Using immunoSEQ multiplex PCR, the repertoire was profiled, and TCRdb retains in-frame clones only, with some absent. The data hold around 39,000 clones, with roughly 89% observed a single time. The sample comprised peripheral blood. These receptor sequences come from a man in his 60s with active COVID-19. CDR3s include the opening cysteine and the closing phenylalanine or tryptophan. The D gene is left open where the match is weak. Clone size is given for some rows only: seen once, a few or many times, or a class if the clone is expanded.

TRBJ1-1 | TRBV15 | NA | NA | CATSRADSPNTEAFF | TGTGCCACCAGCAGAGCCGACAGCCCCAACACTGAAGCTTTCTTT
TRBJ2-3 | TRBV2 | TRBD1 | NA | CASSGQGGTQYF | TGTGCCAGCAGTGGACAGGGTGGTACGCAGTATTTT
TRBJ2-7 | TRBV5-1 | TRBD2 | NA | CASSWGLAGGDEQYF | TGCGCCAGCAGCTGGGGACTAGCGGGAGGTGACGAGCAGTACTTC
TRBJ1-3 | TRBV6-5 | NA | NA | CATPLPSSGNTIYF | TGTGCCACCCCCTTACCGAGCTCTGGAAACACCATATATTTT
TRBJ1-5 | TRBV9 | NA | NA | CASSVDGQADQPQHF | TGTGCCAGCAGCGTAGATGGTCAGGCCGATCAGCCCCAGCATTTT
TRBJ2-3 | TRBV4-2 | NA | few | CASSQDSQYGDKGADTQYF | TGTGCCAGCAGCCAAGATTCACAATACGGAGACAAGGGGGCAGATACGCAGTATTTT
TRBJ2-3 | TRBV5-1 | TRBD2 | NA | CASSRGGGSSTDTQYF | TGCGCCAGCAGTCGGGGGGGCGGGTCGAGCACAGATACGCAGTATTTT
TRBJ1-2 | TRBV4-1 | NA | NA | CASSPPGGGGYTF | TGCGCCAGCAGCCCCCCGGGAGGTGGGGGCTACACCTTC
TRBJ1-3 | TRBV11-2 | NA | NA | CASSLWLTTGVGNTIYF | TGTGCCAGCAGCTTATGGTTAACGACAGGCGTAGGAAACACCATATATTTT
TRBJ2-1 | TRBV10-3 | NA | NA | CAISGIRGYEQFF | TGTGCCATCAGCGGGATCAGGGGCTATGAGCAGTTCTTC
TRBJ2-1 | TRBV15 | TRBD2 | NA | CATSRRGTGVIAGEPNEQFF | TGTGCCACCAGCAGGAGGGGAACAGGGGTAATAGCGGGAGAACCCAATGAGCAGTTCTTC
TRBJ2-3 | TRBV29-1 | TRBD2 | NA | CSVEEVSGSGTDTQYF | TGCAGCGTTGAAGAAGTTAGCGGGAGCGGCACAGATACGCAGTATTTT
TRBJ1-2 | TRBV30 | NA | NA | CAWTENYGYTF | TGTGCCTGGACGGAGAACTATGGCTACACCTTC
TRBJ2-3 | TRBV7-8 | TRBD2 | once | CASSLALAGVVDTQYF | TGTGCCAGCAGCTTAGCCCTAGCGGGAGTGGTAGATACGCAGTATTTT
TRBJ1-4 | TRBV18 | NA | once | CASSPLAGTLGKLFF | TGTGCCAGCTCACCACTCGCAGGGACTTTAGGAAAACTGTTTTTT